This entry lists 30 T cell receptor beta chains sequenced from one sample in a study of T cell responses to AZD1222 COVID-19 vaccine listed by TCRdb under 2021. In light of the paper, this sample's time point label describes: baseline before first vaccination. Preparation of the library involved the immunoSEQ multiplex PCR assay. Not all clones reach the TCRdb copy of this immuneACCESS table, which keeps in-frame sequences only. Checked studies attribute under half of the gap to unresolved V genes and leave the rest unexplained. This sample holds about 150,000 clones; approximately 90% were observed only once. Less than 3.5% of the sample lies in the top ten. Sequencing was performed on peripheral blood, taken on day 0 of AZD1222 vaccination. The receptors were gathered from an adult in good health.

The rearrangement links TRBV5-1 to TRBJ1-1; no firm D call. Trimming removed 2 bases at V and 4 bases at J, with 15 bases between. Germline values: CDR1 SGHRS, CDR2 YFSETQ. This CDR3 is built from 15 residues. The CDR3 DNA reads TGCGCCAGCAGCTTAGAGGTGGGGTTTGGCACTGAAGCTTTCTTT. This sequence encodes CASSLEVGFGTEAFF.

This chain links TRBV25-1 with TRBJ2-1; 7 nucleotides agree with TRBD2. Germline V gene data show CDR1 as MGHDK and CDR2 as SYGVNS. The CDR3 totals 14 residues. J gave up 6 bases and V 1 base, and 3 bases lay outside the gene matches. CDR3 in DNA: TGTGCCAGCAGTGAATGGTCGGGGGGCAATGAGCAGTTCTTC. It translates to CASSEWSGGNEQFF.

The rearrangement uses TRBV2 and TRBJ1-2, with D perhaps TRBD1 (6 bases). Looked up from germline, CDR1 is SNHLY and CDR2 is FYNNEI. There are 14 residues in the CDR3. V lost 1 base, J lost 3 bases, and 9 bases lay in between. CDR3 protein: CASSEDRVDYGYTF. The CDR3 DNA sequence: TGTGCCAGCAGTGAAGACAGGGTGGACTATGGCTACACCTTC.

This sequence joins TRBV25-1 and TRBJ1-6; D is uncertain. The CDR3 runs to 13 residues. Trimming shortened V by 5 bases and J by 7 bases, and 9 bases separated the two germline ends. Germline assignment: CDR1 MGHDK and CDR2 SYGVNS. The chain's CDR3 is CASSLTENSPLHF. In nucleotides, the CDR3 is TGTGCCAGCAGTCTAACAGAAAATTCACCCCTCCACTTT.

The V and J genes are TRBV12-3 or TRBV12-4 and TRBJ2-7; the D is unclear. V lost 5 bases and J 0 bases, leaving 2 bases between the germline ends. The CDR3 sequence is 11 residues long. The chain's CDR3 is CASSSSYEQYF. The CDR3, as DNA: TGTGCCAGCAGTAGCTCCTACGAGCAGTACTTC.

The genes are TRBV4-1 and TRBJ1-1; 7 bases align to TRBD1. The CDR3 loop spans 14 amino acids. V trimming: 4 bases; J trimming: 5 bases; junction bases outside the gene matches: 7. From germline, CDR1 is MGHRA and CDR2 YSYEKL. The CDR3 loop reads CASSRGDSRTEAFF. CDR3 in DNA: TGCGCCAGCAGCCGAGGGGACAGCCGGACTGAAGCTTTCTTT.

V is TRBV6-6 and J is TRBJ1-2; possibly TRBD1 for D (5 bases). CDR3 size: 18 residues. V was trimmed by 6 bases and J by 4 bases, leaving 27 bases between them. CDR1 and CDR2 (germline): MNHNY, SVGAGI (reference sequence). The CDR3 protein is CASSRVVEGRSRSYGYTF. For the CDR3, the DNA is TGTGCCAGCAGCCGAGTCGTCGAGGGACGCTCGCGGAGCTATGGCTACACCTTC.

The chain joins TRBV5-6 to TRBJ2-5; the D is unclear. The germline gives CDR1 SGHDT, CDR2 YYEEEE. V was clipped by 0 bases and J by 5 bases, with 5 bases between them. The CDR3 is 12 residues long. The CDR3 coding sequence is TGTGCCAGCAGCTTGGATGCTGAGACCCAGTACTTC. Translating it yields CASSLDAETQYF.

V and J are TRBV29-1 and TRBJ2-7, with D possibly TRBD1 on 5 matching bases. V was trimmed by 5 bases and J by 2 bases, leaving 10 bases between them. This CDR3 is built from 12 residues. The germline V gene encodes CDR1 SQVTM and CDR2 ANQGSEA. CDR3 sequence: CSVQGQTYEQYF. In DNA, the CDR3 is TGCAGCGTTCAAGGACAAACCTACGAGCAGTACTTC.

This chain joins TRBV7-2 and TRBJ2-1, with D unresolved. V was cut by 0 bases and J by 7 bases, with 7 bases left in between. CDR3 length: 13 amino acids. Germline CDR1 is SGHTA and CDR2 is FQGNSA. CDR3 in amino acids: CASSLAERNEQFF. In DNA form, the CDR3 reads TGTGCCAGCAGCTTAGCGGAGCGAAATGAGCAGTTCTTC.

This chain links TRBV7-7 with TRBJ2-1, with 10 bases aligning to TRBD2. This CDR3 comprises 15 residues. V lost 5 bases to trimming and J lost 5 bases; unmatched junction nucleotides: 6. Germline assignment: CDR1 SSHAT and CDR2 FNYEAQ (reference sequence). The CDR3: CASSPTSGGDNEQFF. The CDR3 bases are TGTGCCAGCAGCCCCACAAGCGGGGGGGACAATGAGCAGTTCTTC.

In its sample, this clone was seen many times. V gene TRBV3-1 (or the pseudogene TRBV3-2) combines with J gene TRBJ1-5; D possibly corresponds to TRBD1 (5 bases). The V gene's germline CDR1 is LGHDT and CDR2 YNNKEL (reference sequence). The germline V and J ends were trimmed by 1 base and 7 bases, with 11 bases remaining between them. The CDR3 runs 14 residues. The DNA of the CDR3 is TGTGCCAGCAGCCAAGTCCAGGGTGGCCAGCCCCAGCATTTT. Translation gives CASSQVQGGQPQHF.

CDR3 amino acids: CASMEMVGNTIYF. In nucleotides, the CDR3 is TGTGCCAGTATGGAGATGGTTGGAAACACCATATATTTT. The J gene is TRBJ1-3, the V gene TRBV19; D uncertain. The CDR3 contains 13 residues. Per the germline V gene, CDR1 is LNHDA and CDR2 is SQIVND (reference sequence). V gave up 7 bases and J gave up 3 bases, with 10 bases separating them.

CDR3 amino acids: CASRGGSSGNTIYF. DNA of the CDR3: TGTGCCAGCCGGGGGGGGTCCTCTGGAAACACCATATATTTT. The V gene is TRBV28, the J gene TRBJ1-3; D is possibly TRBD1 (5 bases). The CDR3 has 14 residues. V was pared by 8 bases and J by 0 bases, with 11 bases between. Germline V gene lookup returns CDR1 MDHEN and CDR2 SYDVKM.

CDR3 protein: CAITDTGNTIYF. The CDR3 nucleotides read TGTGCCATCACCGACACTGGAAACACCATATATTTT. V and J are TRBV10-3 and TRBJ1-3; D is undetermined. The V gene lost 7 bases and the J gene lost 2 bases, with 6 bases spanning the gap. Germline assignment: CDR1 ENHRY and CDR2 SYGVKD. The CDR3 runs 12 residues.

The V call is TRBV5-1, the J call TRBJ1-1; D unresolved. There are 13 residues in the CDR3. Trimming shortened V by 3 bases and J by 1 base, and 7 bases separated the two germline ends. Germline CDR1 SGHRS, CDR2 YFSETQ. CDR3 region: CASSSAANTEAFF. For the CDR3, the DNA is TGCGCCAGCAGCTCAGCAGCGAACACTGAAGCTTTCTTT.

The rearrangement joins TRBV28 to TRBJ1-1; 8 nucleotides match TRBD1. CDR1 MDHEN and CDR2 SYDVKM come from the germline V gene. The V gene end was trimmed by 4 bases and the J gene end by 6 bases; junction bases not matched to a gene: 7. This CDR3 region has 14 residues. CDR3 sequence: CASSYWTGRAEAFF. DNA for the CDR3: TGTGCCAGCAGTTACTGGACAGGGAGGGCTGAAGCTTTCTTT.

Comment on this clone: The junction departs from the called germline gene at one end, perhaps through a read error. This chain uses TRBV20-1 with TRBJ1-4, with D possibly being TRBD1 (6 bases). The CDR3 contains 11 residues. CDR1 DFQATT and CDR2 SNEGSKA come from the germline V gene (reference sequence). CDR3 DNA: TGCAGTGCTATACCAACAGGGCTCCCAATCTTT. Translated: CSAIPTGLPIF.

This chain uses TRBV18 with TRBJ2-7; TRBD2 might be the D (5 bases). Trimming removed 9 bases from V and 0 bases from J, with 9 bases in between. Per the germline V gene, CDR1 is KGHSH and CDR2 is LQKENI. CDR3 length: 12 amino acids. As DNA, the CDR3 is TGTGCCAGTTCGGGGAACTCCTACGAGCAGTACTTC. Translation gives CASSGNSYEQYF.

This clone appeared a single time. The V gene is TRBV9, the J gene TRBJ1-4; 10 bases map to TRBD1. The CDR3 is 14 residues long. Germline CDR1 SGDLS, CDR2 YYNGEE. J gave up 7 bases and V 0 bases, and 0 bases lay outside the gene matches. The CDR3 bases are TGTGCCAGCAGCGTAGGGACAGGGGGTGAAAAACTGTTTTTT. As protein: CASSVGTGGEKLFF.

In the case of this clone: The same CDR3 also results from other DNA sequences found in this sample. The rearrangement links TRBV5-1 to TRBJ1-1; D is perhaps TRBD1 (5 bases). The CDR3 has 14 amino acids. Germline-derived CDR1 and CDR2 are SGHRS and YFSETQ. The V end lost 0 bases, the J end lost 1 base, and 7 bases lay between the germline ends. CDR3 amino acids: CASSLDTGNTEAFF. Here the CDR3 DNA reads TGCGCCAGCAGCTTGGATACAGGGAACACTGAAGCTTTCTTT.

The V and J genes are TRBV29-1 and TRBJ1-5; D is perhaps TRBD1 (6 bases). V lost 7 bases, J lost 5 bases, and 12 bases lay in between. Germline CDR1 is SQVTM and CDR2 is ANQGSEA. The CDR3 extends over 12 amino acids. CDR3 sequence (DNA): TGCAGCGCAAGGGAGGGGGATCAGCCCCAGCATTTT. Amino acid sequence: CSAREGDQPQHF.

The chain couples TRBV29-1 to TRBJ2-3; D is perhaps TRBD2 (6 bases). The germline gives CDR1 SQVTM, CDR2 ANQGSEA. CDR3 size: 13 residues. V shed 5 bases and J shed 2 bases, with 11 bases lying between them. For the CDR3, the DNA is TGCAGCGTTCGAGGCGGGGTCACAGATACGCAGTATTTT. It yields the protein CSVRGGVTDTQYF.

This chain joins TRBV7-2 and TRBJ1-5; a possible D gene is TRBD1 (5 bases). The V and J ends lost 6 bases and 0 bases respectively, with 12 bases between them. CDR1 SGHTA and CDR2 FQGNSA come from the germline V gene. The CDR3 runs 15 residues. The CDR3 protein is CASRTTGTSNQPQHF. CDR3 bases: TGTGCCAGCAGGACAACAGGAACTAGCAATCAGCCCCAGCATTTT.

The chain recombines TRBV6-5 with TRBJ1-2; a possible D gene is TRBD1 (5 bases). V lost 5 bases, J lost 2 bases, and 12 bases lay in between. CDR1 MNHEY and CDR2 SVGAGI come from the germline V gene. The CDR3 sequence is 14 residues long. CDR3 sequence: CASSTLAGNYGYTF. CDR3 nucleotides: TGTGCCAGCAGTACGCTGGCAGGGAACTATGGCTACACCTTC.

The chain has TRBV12-3 or TRBV12-4 and TRBJ1-5; possible D gene TRBD1, 5 bases. V was pared by 0 bases and J by 5 bases, with 5 bases between. CDR3 size: 13 residues. CDR3 loop: CASSLAGDQPQHF. CDR3 coding DNA: TGTGCCAGCAGTTTAGCAGGGGATCAGCCCCAGCATTTT.

This clone was detected once. This chain connects TRBV29-1 to TRBJ2-1; D gene unclear. Germline CDR1 reads SQVTM; CDR2 reads ANQGSEA. The CDR3 spans 15 residues. Trimming pared 3 bases from V and 3 bases from J, leaving 15 bases between. CDR3 in amino acids: CSVDHGSSYYNEQFF. The CDR3, as DNA: TGCAGCGTTGACCACGGCTCGTCCTACTACAATGAGCAGTTCTTC.

This chain joins TRBV3-1 (or the pseudogene TRBV3-2) and TRBJ2-7; the match to TRBD1 covers 8 bases. Per the germline V gene, CDR1 is LGHDT and CDR2 is YNNKEL (reference sequence). The CDR3 sequence is 18 residues long. Unmatched junction bases numbered 14, after V lost 4 bases and J lost 0 bases. The CDR3 bases are TGTGCCAGCAGCCCACGGGACAGGCTCCTCACCAACTCCTACGAGCAGTACTTC. Residues: CASSPRDRLLTNSYEQYF.

The rearrangement links TRBV7-2 to TRBJ2-5; no definite D call. Trimming shortened V by 0 bases and J by 1 base, and 12 bases separated the two germline ends. The CDR3 spans 16 residues. Per germline, CDR1 SGHTA and CDR2 FQGNSA. The chain's CDR3 is CASSLAATTPQETQYF. DNA for the CDR3: TGTGCCAGCAGCTTAGCGGCCACTACCCCCCAAGAGACCCAGTACTTC.

This chain connects TRBV7-9 to TRBJ2-7; perhaps TRBD2 as D (6 bases). This CDR3 spans 14 amino acids. Germline CDR1 reads SEHNR; CDR2 reads FQNEAQ (reference sequence). V was shortened by 8 bases and J by 2 bases, with 16 bases between the two germline ends. In DNA form, the CDR3 reads TGTGCCAGCTCCCCCGGACTACCCCCCTACGAGCAGTACTTC. Translation gives CASSPGLPPYEQYF.